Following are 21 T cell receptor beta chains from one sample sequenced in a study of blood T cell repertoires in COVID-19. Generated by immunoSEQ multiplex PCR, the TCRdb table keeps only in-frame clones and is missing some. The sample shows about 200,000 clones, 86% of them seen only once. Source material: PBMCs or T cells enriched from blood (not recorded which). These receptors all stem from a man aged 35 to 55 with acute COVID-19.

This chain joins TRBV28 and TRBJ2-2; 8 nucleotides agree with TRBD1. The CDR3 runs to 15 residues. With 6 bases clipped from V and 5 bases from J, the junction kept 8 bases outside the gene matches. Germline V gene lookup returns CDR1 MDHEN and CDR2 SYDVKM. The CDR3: CASSPQGAWTGELFF. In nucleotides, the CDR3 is TGTGCCAGCAGCCCTCAGGGGGCTTGGACCGGGGAGCTGTTTTTT.

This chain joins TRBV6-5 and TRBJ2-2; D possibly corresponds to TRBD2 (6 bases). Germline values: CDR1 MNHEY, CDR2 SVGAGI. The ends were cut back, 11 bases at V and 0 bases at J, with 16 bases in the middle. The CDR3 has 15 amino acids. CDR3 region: CAGSVSGTNTGELFF. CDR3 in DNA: TGTGCCGGAAGCGTTAGCGGAACGAACACCGGGGAGCTGTTTTTT.

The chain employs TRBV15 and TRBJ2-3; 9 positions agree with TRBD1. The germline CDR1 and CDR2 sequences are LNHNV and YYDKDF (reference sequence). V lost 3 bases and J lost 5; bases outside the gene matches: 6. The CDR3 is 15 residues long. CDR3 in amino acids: CATSRGQGGRDTQYF. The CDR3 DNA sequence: TGTGCCACCAGCAGGGGACAGGGTGGCCGAGATACGCAGTATTTT.

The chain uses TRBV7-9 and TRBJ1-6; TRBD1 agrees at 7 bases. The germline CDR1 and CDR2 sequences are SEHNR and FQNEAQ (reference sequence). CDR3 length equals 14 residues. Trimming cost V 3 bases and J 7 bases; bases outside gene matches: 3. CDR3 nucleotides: TGTGCCAGCAGCTTGGGACAGCAAAATTCACCCCTCCACTTT. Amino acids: CASSLGQQNSPLHF.

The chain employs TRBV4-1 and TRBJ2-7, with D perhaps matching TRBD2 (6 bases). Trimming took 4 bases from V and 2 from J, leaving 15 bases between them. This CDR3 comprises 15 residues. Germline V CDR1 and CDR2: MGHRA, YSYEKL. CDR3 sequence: CASSLRDQATYEQYF. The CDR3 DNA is TGCGCCAGCAGCCTGCGGGATCAAGCCACCTACGAGCAGTACTTC.

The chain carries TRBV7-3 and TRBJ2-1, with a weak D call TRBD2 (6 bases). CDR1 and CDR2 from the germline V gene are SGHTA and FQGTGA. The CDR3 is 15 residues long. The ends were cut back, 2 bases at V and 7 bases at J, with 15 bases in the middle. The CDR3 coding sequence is TGTGCCAGCAGCTTACGGGAGAGAGGCGCGAATGAGCAGTTCTTC. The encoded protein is CASSLRERGANEQFF.

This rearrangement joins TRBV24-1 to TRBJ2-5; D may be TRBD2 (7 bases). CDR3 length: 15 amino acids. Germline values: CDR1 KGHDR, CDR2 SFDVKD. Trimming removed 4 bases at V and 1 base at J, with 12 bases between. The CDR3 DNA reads TGTGCCACCAGTGACTGGGGGGGCGTCCAAGAGACCCAGTACTTC. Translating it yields CATSDWGGVQETQYF.

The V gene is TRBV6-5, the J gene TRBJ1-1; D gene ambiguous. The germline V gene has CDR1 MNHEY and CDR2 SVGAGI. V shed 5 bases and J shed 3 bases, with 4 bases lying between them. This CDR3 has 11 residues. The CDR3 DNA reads TGTGCCAGCAGTCTTGACACTGAAGCTTTCTTT. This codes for CASSLDTEAFF.

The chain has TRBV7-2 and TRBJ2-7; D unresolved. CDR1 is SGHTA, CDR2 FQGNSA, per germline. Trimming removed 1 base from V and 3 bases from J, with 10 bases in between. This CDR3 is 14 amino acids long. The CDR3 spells CASSLDNGNYEQYF. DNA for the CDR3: TGTGCCAGCAGCTTAGATAACGGTAACTACGAGCAGTACTTC.

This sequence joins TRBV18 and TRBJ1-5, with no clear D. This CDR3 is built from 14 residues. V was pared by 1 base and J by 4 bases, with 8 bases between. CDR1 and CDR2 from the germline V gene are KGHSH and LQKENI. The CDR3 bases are TGTGCCAGCTCACCACTAACTCAAAATCAGCCCCAGCATTTT. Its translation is CASSPLTQNQPQHF. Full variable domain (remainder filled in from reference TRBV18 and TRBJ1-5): NAGVMQNPRHLVRRRGQEARLRCSPMKGHSHVYWYRQLPEEGLKFMVYLQKENIIDESGMPKERFSAEFPKEGPSILRIQQVVRGDSAAYFCASSPLTQNQPQHFGDGTRLSIL.

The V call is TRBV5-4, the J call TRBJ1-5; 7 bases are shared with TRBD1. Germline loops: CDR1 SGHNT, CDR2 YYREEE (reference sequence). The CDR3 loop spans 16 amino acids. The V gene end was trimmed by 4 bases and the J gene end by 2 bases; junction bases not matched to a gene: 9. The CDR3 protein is CASSPFPGTGNQPQHF. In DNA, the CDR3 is TGTGCCAGCAGCCCATTCCCCGGGACAGGCAATCAGCCCCAGCATTTT.

The CDR3 sequence: CASSPRGQSNTGELFF. The CDR3 DNA sequence: TGTGCCAGCTCACCACGGGGGCAGTCGAACACCGGGGAGCTGTTTTTT. V is TRBV18 and J is TRBJ2-2, with a possible D match to TRBD1 (6 bases). The V end was cut by 1 base, the J end by 0 bases, with 9 bases between. Germline CDR1 and CDR2: KGHSH and LQKENI. The CDR3 covers 16 residues.

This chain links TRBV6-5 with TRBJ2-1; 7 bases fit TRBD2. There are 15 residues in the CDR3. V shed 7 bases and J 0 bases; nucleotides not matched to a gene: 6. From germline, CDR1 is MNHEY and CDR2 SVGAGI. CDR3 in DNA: TGTGCCAGCATGGGGGGGTTATCCTCCTACAATGAGCAGTTCTTC. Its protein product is CASMGGLSSYNEQFF.

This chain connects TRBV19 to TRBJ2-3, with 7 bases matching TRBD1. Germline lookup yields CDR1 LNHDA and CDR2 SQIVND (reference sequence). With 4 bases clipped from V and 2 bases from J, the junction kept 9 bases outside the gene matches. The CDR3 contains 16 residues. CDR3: CASSTPLTGSTDTQYF. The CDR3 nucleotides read TGTGCCAGTAGTACCCCTTTGACAGGGTCCACAGATACGCAGTATTTT.

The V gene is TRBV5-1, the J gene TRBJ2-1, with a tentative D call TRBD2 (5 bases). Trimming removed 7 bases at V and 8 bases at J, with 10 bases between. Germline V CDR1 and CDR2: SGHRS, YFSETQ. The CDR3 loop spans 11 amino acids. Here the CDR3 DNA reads TGCGCCAGCCGCGGACTCGATGAGCAGTTCTTC. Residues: CASRGLDEQFF.

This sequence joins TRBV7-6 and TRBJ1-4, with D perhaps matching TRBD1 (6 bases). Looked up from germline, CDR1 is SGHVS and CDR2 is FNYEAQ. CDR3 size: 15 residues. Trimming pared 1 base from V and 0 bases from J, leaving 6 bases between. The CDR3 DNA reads TGTGCCAGCAGCTTAGACAGGGCAACTAATGAAAAACTGTTTTTT. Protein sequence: CASSLDRATNEKLFF.

The CDR3 coding sequence is TGTGCCAGCAGTTTATCTGGGACAGGGAGGTCGAATGAGCAGTTCTTC. Its protein is CASSLSGTGRSNEQFF. The chain links TRBV27 to TRBJ2-1, with TRBD1 matching over 9 bases. CDR3 length equals 16 residues. Losses at the gene ends were 0 bases for V and 7 bases for J; bases not matched to a gene: 7. Per the germline V gene, CDR1 is MNHEY and CDR2 is SMNVEV (reference sequence).

The CDR3 loop reads CASSGDRVYEQYF. The CDR3, as DNA: TGTGCCAGCAGTGGGGACAGGGTCTACGAGCAGTACTTC. J is TRBJ2-7 and V is TRBV28, with 9 bases fitting TRBD1. Germline assignment: CDR1 MDHEN and CDR2 SYDVKM. This CDR3 contains 13 residues. V lost 5 bases to trimming and J lost 3 bases; unmatched junction nucleotides: 2.

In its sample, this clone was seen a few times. The CDR3 bases are TGCAGCGTAGAGAGCCGGGTCTTGAACACCGGGGAGCTGTTTTTT. As protein: CSVESRVLNTGELFF. This chain connects TRBV29-1 to TRBJ2-2; D not resolved. The germline V gene encodes CDR1 SQVTM and CDR2 ANQGSEA. Trimming took off 6 bases at V and 1 base at J, with 15 bases between the two ends. The CDR3 loop spans 15 amino acids.

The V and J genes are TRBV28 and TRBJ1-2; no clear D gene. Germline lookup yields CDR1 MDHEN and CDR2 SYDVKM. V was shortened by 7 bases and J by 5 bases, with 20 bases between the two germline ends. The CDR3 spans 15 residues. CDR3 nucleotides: TGTGCCAGCACTAGAACCGGGTCCCTATCTTATGGCTACACCTTC. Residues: CASTRTGSLSYGYTF.

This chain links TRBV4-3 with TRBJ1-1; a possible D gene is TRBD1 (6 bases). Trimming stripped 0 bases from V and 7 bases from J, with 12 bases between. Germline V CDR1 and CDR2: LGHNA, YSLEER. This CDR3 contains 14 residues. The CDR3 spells CASSQELGTLEAFF. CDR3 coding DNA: TGCGCCAGCAGCCAAGAATTAGGGACACTTGAAGCTTTCTTT.